Shown below are 18 T cell receptor beta chains from a single sample sequenced in a study of OX40 agonist ivuxolimab in advanced cancers. Sequencing was performed with immunoSEQ multiplex PCR; in TCRdb, only in-frame clones are kept and a portion is missing. The sample holds 30,000 or so clones, under 85% seen once. The starting material was CD4+ or CD8+ T cells sorted from blood, obtained in a trial of the OX40 agonist ivuxolimab. These receptor sequences come from an adult with an advanced solid tumor such as melanoma, head and neck, liver or kidney cancer.

The gene calls are TRBV12-5 and TRBJ2-3; D remains ambiguous. V lost 3 bases and J lost 2, with 18 bases in between. This CDR3 region has 17 residues. CDR1 is LGHNT, CDR2 FRNRAP, per germline. The CDR3 protein is CASGFSDSLPFTDTQYF. CDR3 coding DNA: TGTGCTAGTGGTTTCTCTGACTCACTCCCTTTCACAGATACGCAGTATTTT.

The chain uses TRBV19 and TRBJ2-7; 9 positions agree with TRBD1. This CDR3 is 15 amino acids long. Germline V gene data show CDR1 as LNHDA and CDR2 as SQIVND (reference sequence). V lost 5 bases to trimming and J lost 3 bases; unmatched junction nucleotides: 8. Written as DNA, the CDR3 is TGTGCCAGTAGTGTTCGACGGGACAGGGACTACGAGCAGTACTTC. It specifies CASSVRRDRDYEQYF.

The chain uses TRBV28 and TRBJ2-1; D might be TRBD2 (6 bases). The V end was cut by 7 bases, the J end by 9 bases, with 16 bases between. CDR1 and CDR2 from the germline V gene are MDHEN and SYDVKM. The CDR3 sequence is 13 residues long. CDR3 sequence (DNA): TGTGCCAGCACAACTAGCTTTTCGGGTGAGCAGTTCTTC. Protein product: CASTTSFSGEQFF.

The gene calls are TRBV27 and TRBJ2-5, with 7 bases lining up with TRBD2. The CDR3 runs to 14 residues. Germline CDR1 is MNHEY and CDR2 is SMNVEV (reference sequence). J gave up 4 bases and V 8 bases, and 10 bases lay outside the gene matches. The CDR3 DNA reads as TGTGCCAGCGGAATTCTGGGCGGGAGAGAGACCCAGTACTTC. Protein product: CASGILGGRETQYF.

In this sample, this clone turned up a few times. The chain has TRBV19 and TRBJ2-1; 8 nucleotides match TRBD1. The length of the CDR3 is 17 residues. Trimming removed 4 bases from V and 4 bases from J; junction bases left unmatched: 12. Per the germline V gene, CDR1 is LNHDA and CDR2 is SQIVND (reference sequence). In DNA, the CDR3 is TGTGCCAGTAGTAAAACCGGGACAGGTGCGGCGTACAATGAGCAGTTCTTC. This gives the protein CASSKTGTGAAYNEQFF.

The CDR3: CASSFNQNTGELFF. The CDR3 nucleotides are TGTGCCAGCAGTTTTAACCAGAACACCGGGGAGCTGTTTTTT. The chain combines TRBV7-6 with TRBJ2-2; D uncertain. Per the germline V gene, CDR1 is SGHVS and CDR2 is FNYEAQ. V lost 6 bases and J 1 base, leaving 9 bases between the germline ends. CDR3 size: 14 residues.

Only a few counts were recorded for this clone. The genes are TRBV2 and TRBJ2-1; 7 nucleotides align to TRBD1. This CDR3 comprises 16 residues. In germline, CDR1 is SNHLY, CDR2 FYNNEI. The junction had 11 bases not matched to a gene; V was cut back by 6 bases and J by 3 bases. CDR3 in amino acids: CASRDKPTGVYNEQFF. Here the CDR3 DNA reads TGTGCCAGCAGGGATAAACCCACAGGGGTCTACAATGAGCAGTTCTTC.

The V call is TRBV5-1, the J call TRBJ1-5, with D unclear. The CDR3 totals 14 residues. Germline V gives CDR1 SGHRS, CDR2 YFSETQ. Trimming shortened V by 0 bases and J by 3 bases, and 7 bases separated the two germline ends. CDR3 sequence reads: CASSLDGLNQPQHF. CDR3 DNA sequence: TGCGCCAGCAGCTTGGACGGTCTCAATCAGCCCCAGCATTTT.

As for this clone: Germline and junction disagree at one end, which may indicate a read error. The rearrangement links TRBV27 to TRBJ2-7; D unresolved. Germline-derived CDR1 and CDR2 are MNHEY and SMNVEV (reference sequence). CDR3 length equals 15 residues. For the CDR3, the DNA is TGTGCCAGCAGATTATCGGCTAGGCCCTCCTACGAGCAGTACTTC. Translation gives CASRLSARPSYEQYF.

This clone was found a few times. The V gene is TRBV28, the J gene TRBJ2-5; the D gene could be TRBD1 or TRBD2 (5 bases each). From germline, CDR1 is MDHEN and CDR2 SYDVKM. V was shortened by 5 bases and J by 1 base, with 14 bases between the two germline ends. CDR3 length: 15 residues. The CDR3 sequence is CASSEPGRLQETQYF. For the CDR3, the DNA is TGTGCCAGCAGTGAACCGGGACGGCTCCAAGAGACCCAGTACTTC.

The rearrangement joins TRBV13 to TRBJ1-2; D call uncertain. Trimming took off 5 bases at V and 8 bases at J, with 12 bases between the two ends. Germline lookup yields CDR1 PRHDT and CDR2 FYEKMQ (reference sequence). CDR3 length equals 12 residues. CDR3 sequence (DNA): TGTGCCAGCAGCGACGCGGGAGGGGGCTACACCTTC. Translating gives CASSDAGGGYTF.

The chain has TRBV30 and TRBJ2-5; D is possibly TRBD1 (7 bases). The CDR3 covers 14 residues. Germline V gives CDR1 GTSNPN, CDR2 SVGIG (reference sequence). Trimming stripped 8 bases from V and 2 bases from J, with 18 bases between. The CDR3 sequence: CATDRRGRQETQYF. CDR3 coding DNA: TGTGCCACCGACCGGAGGGGGCGGCAAGAGACCCAGTACTTC. Filled out from reference TRBV30 and TRBJ2-5, the complete variable domain reads SQTIHQWPATLVQPVGSPLSLECTVEGTSNPNLYWYRQAAGRGLQLLFYSVGIGQISSEVPQNLSASRPQDRQFILSSKKLLLSDSGFYLCATDRRGRQETQYFGPGTRLLVL.

The genes are TRBV2 and TRBJ2-7; TRBD1 is a possible D gene (6 bases). Germline lookup yields CDR1 SNHLY and CDR2 FYNNEI. V lost 5 bases to trimming and J lost 1 base, with 12 bases between them. The CDR3 runs to 14 residues. DNA for the CDR3: TGTGCCAGCAGTTTACAGGGTACTTCCTACGAGCAGTACTTC. This gives the protein CASSLQGTSYEQYF.

The CDR3 reads CASSPGPSYEQYF. The CDR3 DNA is TGTGCCAGCAGCCCAGGGCCTAGCTACGAGCAGTACTTC. The J gene is TRBJ2-7, the V gene TRBV6-4, with D perhaps matching TRBD1 (5 bases). Germline V lookup: CDR1 MRHNA, CDR2 SNTAGT. Between the trimmed V and J ends, which lost 6 bases and 3 bases, there was a span of 12 bases. The CDR3 totals 13 residues.

V gene TRBV29-1 combines with J gene TRBJ2-5; D may be TRBD1 (6 bases). CDR3 length: 15 amino acids. Deletions cut 4 bases from V and 5 bases from J, with 20 bases between. From germline, CDR1 is SQVTM and CDR2 ANQGSEA. In DNA form, the CDR3 reads TGCAGCGTTGCTGTGGGGGCTAGTAGCACGGAGACCCAGTACTTC. Translation gives CSVAVGASSTETQYF.

The J gene is TRBJ2-7, the V gene TRBV5-5, with 11 nucleotides matching TRBD1. V was clipped by 3 bases and J by 0 bases; unmatched bases: 2. The CDR3 is 15 residues long. Germline CDR1 reads SGHKS; CDR2 reads YYEKEE (reference sequence). The CDR3 DNA is TGTGCCAGCAGCTGGGGGACAGGGGGCTCCTACGAGCAGTACTTC. It translates to CASSWGTGGSYEQYF.

This sequence joins TRBV29-1 and TRBJ2-7; possibly TRBD2 for D (5 bases). Germline values: CDR1 SQVTM, CDR2 ANQGSEA. The CDR3 is 13 residues long. Trimming cost V 2 bases and J 6 bases, with 14 bases left between them. The CDR3 protein is CSVERLSEGEQYF. The CDR3 region has the DNA TGCAGCGTTGAACGCCTCTCCGAGGGCGAGCAGTACTTC.

The CDR3 DNA is TGTGCCAGCGGAGGACTAGCGGCAGATACGCAGTATTTT. Translated, it gives CASGGLAADTQYF. The rearrangement links TRBV2 to TRBJ2-3; TRBD2 matches 10 bases. CDR3 size: 13 residues. V dropped 8 bases and J dropped 4; count of bases not matched to a gene: 3. Germline V CDR1 and CDR2: SNHLY, FYNNEI.